Each of the 10 T cell receptor beta chains below was sequenced from the same sample in a study of neurological immune-mediated disorders (dated by TCRdb to the late 2010s). The library was generated by 5' RACE. The reads were generated on an Illumina HiSeq 2500. TCRdb reprocessing: public reads trimmed at Q25 with fastp, clones called with MiXCR, in-frame beta chains kept. Every entry covers one CDR3 protein and lists the most common genes and DNA from its rows. The sample records 50,000 or so distinct CDR3 sequences, roughly a quarter of which are singletons. The ten largest clones add up to 23% of the sample. Material: PBMCs. All receptors come from a woman in her 70s in good health.

Many counts were recorded for this clonotype. The V gene is TRBV20-1, the J gene TRBJ2-3, with TRBD2 identical over 7 bases. The CDR3 runs 16 residues. V shed 6 bases, J shed 1 base, and the junction held 13 bases outside the gene matches. Germline CDR1 is DFQATT and CDR2 is SNEGSKA (reference sequence). The CDR3 nucleotides read TGCAGTGCCCCCACCGGGGCTAGCGGAGGCACAGATACGCAGTATTTT. Translating gives CSAPTGASGGTDTQYF.

This clonotype came up once. One end of the junction is discordant with germline, which a read error may explain. The rearrangement links TRBV5-1 to TRBJ1-2; 9 nucleotides agree with TRBD1. CDR3 length: 14 residues. CDR1 is SGHRS and CDR2 is YFSETQ in the germline V gene. The CDR3 protein is CTSRPGQGIYVYTF. CDR3 bases: TGCACCAGCAGGCCCGGACAGGGGATCTATGTCTACACCTTC.

In this sample, this clonotype turned up once. This rearrangement joins TRBV6-5 to TRBJ2-2; TRBD2 matches at 10 bases. This CDR3 is 16 amino acids long. Germline loops: CDR1 MNHEY, CDR2 SVGAGI. V was pared by 2 bases and J by 7 bases, with 7 bases of the junction left unmatched. As DNA, the CDR3 is TGTGCCAGCAGTTACGATCTAGCGGGAGCGGGCGGGGAGCTGTTTTTT. Its protein product is CASSYDLAGAGGELFF.

There are many counts of this clonotype. The chain joins TRBV20-1 to TRBJ2-3, with 11 nucleotides matching TRBD2. The CDR3 length is 14 residues. The junction had 8 bases not matched to a gene; V was cut back by 6 bases and J by 6 bases. CDR1 is DFQATT and CDR2 is SNEGSKA in the germline V gene (reference sequence). The CDR3 bases are TGCAGTGCGGGTTTAGCGGGAGGGCGGGATACGCAGTATTTT. It yields the protein CSAGLAGGRDTQYF.

The chain has TRBV28 and TRBJ1-1, with D perhaps TRBD1 (6 bases). The germline CDR1 and CDR2 sequences are MDHEN and SYDVKM. Trimming shortened V by 6 bases and J by 7 bases, and 15 bases separated the two germline ends. The CDR3 consists of 13 residues. DNA of the CDR3: TGTGCCAGCAGAAAACAGGGATCCTATGAAGCTTTCTTT. Its translation is CASRKQGSYEAFF.

The chain joins TRBV20-1 to TRBJ2-5; TRBD2 matches at 9 bases. V shed 3 bases and J 6 bases; nucleotides not matched to a gene: 8. Germline V gene lookup returns CDR1 DFQATT and CDR2 SNEGSKA (reference sequence). The CDR3 spans 14 residues. The CDR3 is CSASRLAEGKTQYF. The CDR3 DNA sequence: TGCAGTGCTAGCAGACTAGCGGAGGGAAAGACCCAGTACTTC.

Only a few counts were recorded for this clonotype. The V call is TRBV18, the J call TRBJ2-1; 10 bases fit TRBD1. Losses at the gene ends were 6 bases for V and 4 bases for J; bases not matched to a gene: 6. CDR1 is KGHSH and CDR2 is LQKENI in the germline V gene. The CDR3 is 15 amino acids. The CDR3 here is CASSPGQGGYNEQFF. The CDR3 DNA sequence: TGTGCCAGCTCGCCCGGACAGGGGGGATACAATGAGCAGTTCTTC.

This clonotype was seen more than once but under ten times. This chain uses TRBV20-1 with TRBJ1-2; D remains ambiguous. Germline CDR1 DFQATT, CDR2 SNEGSKA (reference sequence). V was clipped by 0 bases and J by 6 bases, with 17 bases between them. There are 15 residues in the CDR3. CDR3 DNA: TGCAGTGCTAGAGACCGAGGTAGGCAGCGGGATGGCTACACCTTC. This encodes CSARDRGRQRDGYTF.

This clonotype showed up many times. The chain is built from TRBV5-1 and TRBJ1-3, with D possibly TRBD1 on 6 matching bases. This CDR3 has 15 amino acids. Per germline, CDR1 SGHRS and CDR2 YFSETQ. V was pared by 5 bases and J by 0 bases, with 12 bases between. The CDR3 sequence is CASSQDRPSGNTIYF. For the CDR3, the DNA is TGCGCCAGCAGTCAAGACAGGCCCTCTGGAAACACCATATATTTT.

This clonotype occurred once. The chain couples TRBV5-6 to TRBJ1-4, with TRBD1 matching 11 bases. V dropped 1 base and J dropped 9; count of bases not matched to a gene: 5. Germline-derived CDR1 and CDR2 are SGHDT and YYEEEE. There are 15 residues in the CDR3. The CDR3 DNA is TGTGCCAGCAGCTTGCCGGGACAGGGGGAGAAAAAACTGTTTTTT. It translates to CASSLPGQGEKKLFF.